This TCR beta chain stems from a study of T-cell reconstitution after alpha-beta-depleted transplantation in children. Study findings and constraints: Fresh T-cell production supplied most of the T-cell counts and diversity seen one year after transplant. Surviving recipient T cells and thymic progenitors underlay high day-60 TCRbeta diversity in some patients.

CDR1 is MGHRA and CDR2 is YSYEKL in the germline V gene. This CDR3 spans 13 amino acids. V dropped 8 bases and J dropped 0 bases, with 9 bases sitting between them. With regard to this clonotype: The antigen is not known.

Construction of the TCRbeta library involved unique molecular identifiers. TCRdb reprocessed the PCR reads with MiXCR, giving one entry per CDR3 protein. The sample consists of 450,000 to 600,000 distinct CDR3 sequences, over 10% of them appearing once. The V gene is TRBV4-1, the J gene TRBJ2-3, with D uncertain. The sequencing here drew on PBMCs, mostly from graft donor cells, taken 360 days after TCRalphabeta/CD19-depleted stem cell transplant. The TCR comes from a male patient under 18 who had a stem cell transplant for acute myeloid leukemia, so the T cells may come from the graft donor. As DNA, the CDR3 is TGCGCCAGCGGACCGATGAGCACAGATACGCAGTATTTT. This gives the protein CASGPMSTDTQYF.